This TCR beta chain came from a study of blood T cells in healthy people across ages. A second PCR of roughly 7 to 11 cycles used a sample-barcoded 5' primer and a J-beta primer mix. Every sample gave at least 2.5 million paired-end reads containing CDR3. MiXCR, applied by TCRdb to the 5' RACE reads, yields one record per CDR3 protein. The sample shows just under 750,000 distinct CDR3 sequences, 22% of them seen only once. Study observations and caveats: Among T cells, TCR beta diversity per million cells dropped roughly linearly as age rose.

This clonotype was recorded only once. Its antigen is unknown. This CDR3 contains 13 residues. V lost 0 bases, J lost 3 bases, and 5 bases lay in between. Germline V gene sequence: CDR1 MNHNS, CDR2 SASEGT. Sequencing was done on a sample of blood. The clonotype originates from a man between 65 and 79 years old in good health. V and J are TRBV6-1 and TRBJ2-5; D gene uncertain. The CDR3 coding sequence is TGTGCCAGCAGTGAAGCGCTGAAAGAGACCCAGTACTTC. As protein: CASSEALKETQYF.